The 8 T cell receptor beta chains listed next were all sequenced from one sample in a study of T cells in women clearing cervical HPV infection. Only in-frame clones appear in the TCRdb table, and some are missing; sequencing was by immunoSEQ multiplex PCR. Here the sample table reports 30,000 or so clones. Source material: blood buffy coat. These receptors were taken from a woman between 18 and 70 years old with a cervical HPV16 infection that either progressed to CIN3+ or cleared (not recorded which).

Concerning this clone: The read halts 3 residues ahead of the CDR3 end, with the missing end drawn from the germline J gene. This chain connects TRBV5-6 to TRBJ1-6, with 11 bases lining up with TRBD1. The CDR3 sequence is 13 residues long. Germline CDR1 and CDR2: SGHDT and YYEEEE. Partial CDR3 DNA: TGTGCTACCAGCGGACAGGGGGCATCACCC. This translates into CATSGQGASP. The whole CDR3 sequence reads CATSGQGASPLHF.

CDR3 amino acids: CASSRALGTLETQYF. CDR3 DNA (partial): TGTGCCAGCTCACGTGCCCTTGGGACTCTAGAGACC. This chain connects TRBV18 to TRBJ2-5, with D perhaps TRBD2 (6 bases). The read falls 3 residues short of the CDR3 end, and the missing part is taken from the germline J gene. CDR3 size: 15 residues. The germline CDR1 and CDR2 sequences are KGHSH and LQKENI. V shed 4 bases and J shed 4 bases, with 16 bases lying between them.

The CDR3 DNA, read in part, is TGCAGTGCTAGAGGGGGGACAGGGAAGGGCGAG. Its translation is CSARGGTGKGE. The CDR3 reads in full as CSARGGTGKGEQYF. This chain joins TRBV20-1 and TRBJ2-7, with 9 positions matching TRBD1. The CDR3 extends 3 residues past the end of the read, so its final part is completed from the germline J gene. CDR1 DFQATT and CDR2 SNEGSKA come from the germline V gene (reference sequence). This CDR3 is 14 amino acids long. J was trimmed by 6 bases and V by 1 base; bases with no gene match: 7.

As regards this clone: From the germline J gene comes the end of the CDR3, since the read stops 3 residues before it. V usage is TRBV18 and J usage is TRBJ2-3; 12 nucleotides line up with TRBD2. Germline-derived CDR1 and CDR2 are KGHSH and LQKENI. The V and J ends lost 5 bases and 6 bases, in that order; junction bases with no gene match: 12. CDR3 length: 17 amino acids. This CDR3 reads CASSFYRLAGVGDTQYF. The part of the CDR3 DNA that was read is TGTGCCAGCTCATTCTATAGACTAGCGGGAGTTGGGGATACG.

Remarks on this clone: The read ends 3 residues before the CDR3 terminus; that terminus is restored from the germline J gene. V usage is TRBV28 and J usage is TRBJ1-6, with TRBD1 matching 10 bases. The CDR3 spans 13 residues. Germline V CDR1 and CDR2: MDHEN, SYDVKM. The V and J ends lost 6 bases and 10 bases, in that order; junction bases with no gene match: 3. The CDR3 reads CASSPDRGSPLHF. The sequenced part of the CDR3 DNA is TGTGCCAGCAGCCCGGACAGGGGGTCACCC.

In regard to this clone: The CDR3 end is not reached by the read, which stops 3 residues before it; the germline J gene fills it in. The V and J genes are TRBV20-1 and TRBJ2-7; no reliable D call. CDR3 length: 12 amino acids. The V gene lost 1 base and the J gene lost 4 bases, with 8 bases spanning the gap. Germline values: CDR1 DFQATT, CDR2 SNEGSKA (reference sequence). CDR3 protein: CSARVPSYEQYF. CDR3 DNA (partial): TGCAGTGCTAGAGTCCCTAGTTACGAG.

About this clone itself: The read falls 3 residues short of the CDR3 end, and the missing part is taken from the germline J gene. The chain carries TRBV18 and TRBJ2-3; D is undetermined. The CDR3 sequence is 15 residues long. Per the germline V gene, CDR1 is KGHSH and CDR2 is LQKENI. CDR3 sequence: CASSPPSQYQETQYF. The sequenced CDR3 bases are TGTGCCAGCTCACCACCGTCGCAGTACCAAGAGACG.

In regard to this clone: With the read ending 3 residues before the CDR3 end, the germline J gene is used to fill in that end. The V gene is TRBV12-3 or TRBV12-4, the J gene TRBJ1-5, with 9 bases matching TRBD1. This CDR3 contains 15 residues. Losses at the gene ends were 6 bases for V and 4 bases for J; bases not matched to a gene: 7. This CDR3 reads CASRPTGGSNQPQHF. The DNA read from the CDR3 is TGTGCCAGCAGACCTACAGGGGGCTCGAATCAGCCC.